The clone carrying this T cell receptor (beta chain) has a count of ten or more. As yet, its antigen is unknown. TCRdb re-derived calls from the 5' RACE reads in MiXCR, one entry per CDR3 protein. The repertoire holds a few hundred thousand distinct CDR3 sequences, with roughly a tenth as singletons. The data are from a study of CD8 T cells in ankylosing spondylitis. Points from the study as a whole: Peripheral blood samples showed relatively rare disease-linked clones, and these clones were CD8+.

This CDR3 has 17 amino acids. The V gene's germline CDR1 is SGDLS and CDR2 YYNGEE. Trimming left V 0 bases short and J 8 bases short, with 20 bases between. The clonotype comes from a male donor with ankylosing spondylitis or in good health (not recorded which). The material sequenced was blood, either unsorted or a sorted T cell fraction (not recorded which). The chain combines TRBV9 with TRBJ1-4; D gene unclear. This CDR3 reads CASSVDPVSGGAEKLFF. The CDR3 nucleotides read TGTGCCAGCAGCGTAGACCCGGTGAGTGGAGGTGCCGAAAAACTGTTTTTT. Filled out from reference TRBV9 and TRBJ1-4, the complete variable domain reads DSGVTQTPKHLITATGQRVTLRCSPRSGDLSVYWYQQSLDQGLQFLIQYYNGEERAKGNILERFSAQQFPDLHSELNLSSLELGDSALYFCASSVDPVSGGAEKLFFGSGTQLSVL.